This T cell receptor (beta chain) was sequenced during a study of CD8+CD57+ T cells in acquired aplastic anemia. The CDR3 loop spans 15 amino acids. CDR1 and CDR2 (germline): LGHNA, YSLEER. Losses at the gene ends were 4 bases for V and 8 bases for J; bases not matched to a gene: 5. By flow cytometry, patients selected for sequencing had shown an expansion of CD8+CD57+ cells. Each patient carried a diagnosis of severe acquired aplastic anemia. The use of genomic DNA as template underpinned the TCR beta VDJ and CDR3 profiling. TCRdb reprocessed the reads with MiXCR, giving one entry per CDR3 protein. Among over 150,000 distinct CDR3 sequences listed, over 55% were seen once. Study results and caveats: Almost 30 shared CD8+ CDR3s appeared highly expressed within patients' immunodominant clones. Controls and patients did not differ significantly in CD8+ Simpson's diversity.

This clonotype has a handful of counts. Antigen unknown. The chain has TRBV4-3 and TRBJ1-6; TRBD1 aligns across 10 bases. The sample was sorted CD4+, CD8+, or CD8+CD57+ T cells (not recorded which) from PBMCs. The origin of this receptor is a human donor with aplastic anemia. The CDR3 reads CASSPGTGEDSPLHF. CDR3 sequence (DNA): TGCGCCAGCAGCCCCGGGACAGGGGAGGATTCACCCCTCCACTTT.